Described below is a single T cell receptor beta chain sequence and its context. After removal of 5 bases from V and 5 bases from J, the junction contained 2 bases not matched to a gene. CDR3 length equals 14 residues. In germline, CDR1 is KGHDR, CDR2 SFDVKD. This sample is drawn from a study of blood T cell repertoires in COVID-19. Study background: Both acute and convalescent COVID-19 samples were obtained from the United States, Italy and Spain. From T cells, B-cell-depleted T cells, or PBMCs came the material, which was cDNA or gDNA.

The repertoire was sequenced with immunoSEQ multiplex PCR; TCRdb's copy has only in-frame clones and lacks some. The data show 150,000 to 200,000 clones, roughly four fifths seen once. J is TRBJ2-1 and V is TRBV24-1; 10 positions agree with TRBD1. The clonotype was recovered from a man in his sixties with active or convalescent COVID-19. The sequenced material came from peripheral blood. The CDR3 bases are TGTGCCACCAGTGTGGACAGGGGGAACAATGAGCAGTTCTTC. Translating it yields CATSVDRGNNEQFF.